The text below deals with one T cell receptor beta chain. What this receptor recognizes is not known. One base away there is no much larger clone; base qualities are not given. Libraries were made using 5' RACE. The sample was run on a NextSeq 500. Unique molecular identifiers were attached to individual cDNA molecules in the TCR library protocol so that sequencing error and PCR bias could be corrected. Sequencing covered both TCR alpha and beta chains, and within each sample the abundances of alpha and beta sequences were tightly co-correlated. As for the authors' bioinformatics: Decombinator V4 was used to annotate TCR sequences for V gene, J gene and CDR3. Expanded TCRs were defined as changing significantly between any two time points under a Poisson model with p below 0.0001. TCR abundances were normalised to the total number of TCRs sequenced in each sample and reported as counts per million. MAIT TCRs were defined by TRAV1-2 paired with TRAJ12, TRAJ20 or TRAJ33, and iNKT TCRs by TRAV10 paired with TRAJ18. VDJdb, accessed 1 November 2021, was searched for CMV, EBV and SARS-CoV-2 annotated TCRs, excluding TCRs annotated for multiple antigens. TCRdb trimmed public reads at Q25 via fastp, called clones via MiXCR and kept in-frame beta chains. Records with the same CDR3 protein are collapsed into one entry carrying the most frequent genes and DNA. These V and J calls are TCRdb output, not the study's own analysis. The sample table contains 56,000 or so distinct CDR3 sequences; only one count was recorded for around 16% of them. The ten largest clones add up to over 4% of the sample.

Cut back by 4 bases and 2 bases, the V and J ends lie 9 bases apart. Via the germline V gene, CDR1 is MDHEN and CDR2 SYDVKM. Spanning cysteine to phenylalanine, the CDR3 consists of 14 amino acids. Of the read, only the CDR3 DNA is kept; its 42 bases are in frame from base 1. This was a case-control study nested in a cohort of healthcare workers in London, UK, who had nasopharyngeal swab PCR tests and blood samples taken every week. Healthcare workers were recruited during the week of the UK lockdown, between 23 and 31 March 2020, and followed weekly for up to roughly 16 weeks. This sample is part of a study of early T cells in non-severe SARS-CoV-2 infection (dated by TCRdb to about 2021). For the wider study: TCR sequencing used bulk RNA from unsorted whole blood, so alpha and beta chains could not be paired.

General study outcomes and caveats: Matching against VDJdb was skewed toward anti-spike CD8 responses, likely underestimated virus-specific expansions, and missed private and CD4 specificities.

This TCR was recovered from an adult who was a healthcare worker with PCR-confirmed SARS-CoV-2 infection or an uninfected control (not recorded which). The starting material was whole blood, obtained at baseline. Recombination connected TRBV28 to TRBJ2-1; the D gene is unclear. The CDR3 reads as follows: CASSSGHPYNEQFF. The DNA sequence reads TGTGCCAGCAGTTCTGGCCACCCCTACAATGAGCAGTTCTTC.